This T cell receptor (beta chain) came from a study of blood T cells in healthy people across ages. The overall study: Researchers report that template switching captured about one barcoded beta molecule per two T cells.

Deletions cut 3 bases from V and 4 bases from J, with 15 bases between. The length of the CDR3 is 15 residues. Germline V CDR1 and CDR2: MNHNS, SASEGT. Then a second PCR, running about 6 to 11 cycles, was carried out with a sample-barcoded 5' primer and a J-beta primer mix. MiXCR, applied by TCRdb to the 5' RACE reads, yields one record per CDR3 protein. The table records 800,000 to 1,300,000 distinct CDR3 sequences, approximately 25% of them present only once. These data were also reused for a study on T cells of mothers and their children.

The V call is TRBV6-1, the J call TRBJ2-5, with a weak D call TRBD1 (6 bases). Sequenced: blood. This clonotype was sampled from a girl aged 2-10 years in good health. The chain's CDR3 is CASSDTKGVGETQYF. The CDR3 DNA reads TGTGCCAGCAGTGATACTAAGGGGGTCGGAGAGACCCAGTACTTC.